This T cell receptor (beta chain) was retrieved from a study of CD8 T cells in ankylosing spondylitis (dated by TCRdb to about 2017). At the level of the whole study: T cell receptor beta repertoires were profiled in healthy donors and ankylosing spondylitis patients so that disease-linked TCR variants could be found. The full study cohort was made up of about 24 ankylosing spondylitis patients and over 90 healthy donors. Peripheral blood was sampled, and synovial fluid was additionally collected from ankylosing spondylitis patients. Points the paper makes about the study in general: Some of the motif variants had been reported before in the synovial fluid and blood of reactive arthritis patients, a finding that suggests common disease-initiation mechanisms. A TCR beta motif made up of fewer than 10 highly homologous amino acid variants appeared to be characteristic of blood from ankylosing spondylitis patients. Significant enrichment of the disease-linked clones was reported in matched synovial fluid samples from ankylosing spondylitis patients. In peripheral blood, the disease-linked clones were found at relatively low frequencies and had a CD8+ phenotype.

The germline V gene gives CDR1 as SGDLS and CDR2 as YYNGEE. Trimming costs V 0 bases and J 0 bases, and their ends lie 12 bases apart. Spanning cysteine to phenylalanine, the CDR3 consists of 16 amino acids. This entry keeps only the CDR3 DNA: 48 bases, framed from base 1. About this clonotype itself: No cognate antigen has been identified for it. One base away there is no much larger clone; base qualities are not given.

The listed sequencing device is Illumina HiSeq 2500. Quantitative 5'-RACE with molecular barcodes was used to prepare TCR beta libraries. Concerning the study's data processing: Disease-linked TCR variants were identified with a new computational method built on a probabilistic model of VDJ rearrangement. TCRdb's own reprocessing of the public reads used fastp at Q25 and MiXCR and kept productive beta chains. Rows matching on CDR3 protein sequence are summarized as one entry with the most common DNA and genes. The V and J calls reflect TCRdb's pipeline rather than the authors' work. For this sample the table gives tens of thousands of distinct CDR3 sequences, of which 5.3% were detected only once. The ten largest clones represent about 1.8% of the sample.

This receptor chain uses TRBV9 and TRBJ2-5; there is no confident call for the D gene. The sample taken for sequencing was blood, either unsorted or a sorted T cell fraction (not recorded which). The TCR sequence derives from a female donor with ankylosing spondylitis or in good health (not recorded which). The nucleotide sequence is given as TGTGCCAGCAGCGTAGGGGTCGCTACCGACCAAGAGACCCAGTACTTC. It encodes CASSVGVATDQETQYF.